These 23 T cell receptor beta chains share one sample of origin, sequenced in a study of sequential checkpoint blockade in melanoma. Profiling relied on immunoSEQ multiplex PCR, and the TCRdb table lists in-frame clones only, not all of them. The data contain around 26,000 clones, 60% to 80% of them seen just once; the ten biggest clones take up around a fifth. As for treatment: randomized to nivolumab then ipilimumab (arm A) or the reverse (arm B). Sequences were derived from CD8+ T cells sorted from blood (inferred from file names), sampled from a patient given nivolumab and ipilimumab in sequence. These receptors came from a human donor with melanoma.

The rearrangement links TRBV7-2 to TRBJ2-7, with 8 bases fitting TRBD2. The CDR3 totals 18 residues. Trimming at V came to 1 base and at J to 5 bases, leaving 16 bases not matched to a gene. The germline CDR1 and CDR2 sequences are SGHTA and FQGNSA. The CDR3 sequence is CASSLGWRAGVKWNEQYF. The CDR3 DNA follows: TGTGCCAGCAGCTTAGGGTGGCGAGCGGGAGTCAAGTGGAACGAGCAGTACTTC. The variable domain in full, completed from reference TRBV7-2 and TRBJ2-7, reads GAGVSQSPSNKVTEKGKDVELRCDPISGHTALYWYRQSLGQGLEFLIYFQGNSAPDKSGLPSDRFSAERTGGSVSTLTIQRTQQEDSAVYLCASSLGWRAGVKWNEQYFGPGTRLTVT.

The rearrangement links TRBV2 to TRBJ2-3, with 9 bases aligning to TRBD1. The CDR3 length is 16 residues. Germline-derived CDR1 and CDR2 are SNHLY and FYNNEI. V was clipped by 1 base and J by 2 bases; unmatched bases: 4. CDR3 bases: TGTGCCAGCAGTGAAGTGGGGACAGGGAACACAGATACGCAGTATTTT. Protein: CASSEVGTGNTDTQYF.

The gene calls are TRBV28 and TRBJ2-5; TRBD2 agrees at 12 bases. The CDR3 is made up of 14 amino acids. After removal of 9 bases from V and 2 bases from J, the junction contained 4 bases not matched to a gene. Looked up from germline, CDR1 is MDHEN and CDR2 is SYDVKM. Here the CDR3 DNA reads TGTGCCAGTGGGACTAGCGGGTCTCAAGAGACCCAGTACTTC. Amino acids: CASGTSGSQETQYF.

The sample holds one count of this clone. The chain is built from TRBV6-1 and TRBJ2-3, with a possible D match to TRBD2 (6 bases). V lost 3 bases to trimming and J lost 2 bases, with 12 bases between them. CDR1 and CDR2 from the germline V gene are MNHNS and SASEGT. The CDR3 runs 15 residues. The chain's CDR3 is CASSERGTFTDTQYF. CDR3 bases: TGTGCCAGCAGTGAGCGGGGAACCTTCACAGATACGCAGTATTTT.

A single count supports this clone. The V and J genes are TRBV6-6 and TRBJ1-1; no reliable D call. This CDR3 has 15 residues. The germline V and J ends were trimmed by 4 bases and 3 bases, with 15 bases remaining between them. The germline V gene has CDR1 MNHNY and CDR2 SVGAGI (reference sequence). The CDR3 spells CASSSLTSKDTEAFF. The CDR3 nucleotides read TGTGCCAGCAGTTCGCTGACATCAAAGGACACTGAAGCTTTCTTT.

This clone showed up just a few times. This CDR3 reads CVSILSSGNTIYF. CDR3 DNA: TGTGTCAGTATATTATCCTCTGGAAACACCATATATTTT. The chain employs TRBV5-5 and TRBJ1-3, with D uncertain. The CDR3 totals 13 residues. The germline gives CDR1 SGHKS, CDR2 YYEKEE (reference sequence).

The chain uses TRBV9 and TRBJ1-1; D call uncertain. This CDR3 is built from 14 residues. V was shortened by 0 bases and J by 3 bases, with 9 bases between the two germline ends. Germline V CDR1 and CDR2: SGDLS, YYNGEE. CDR3 coding DNA: TGTGCCAGCAGCGTAGGTCCTGTCGACACTGAAGCTTTCTTT. Protein: CASSVGPVDTEAFF.

V usage is TRBV4-3 and J usage is TRBJ2-3; 10 bases fit TRBD2. The trim removed 3 bases at V and 0 bases at J, leaving 21 bases unmatched. The CDR3 extends over 22 amino acids. Germline V gene sequence: CDR1 LGHNA, CDR2 YSLEER. The CDR3 is CASSQDAASGGSALLSTDTQYF. The CDR3 bases are TGCGCCAGCAGCCAGGATGCCGCTAGCGGGGGATCGGCCCTACTTAGCACAGATACGCAGTATTTT.

This clone was detected once. V and J are TRBV25-1 and TRBJ2-1, with 7 bases that match TRBD2. The CDR3 totals 13 residues. Germline assignment: CDR1 MGHDK and CDR2 SYGVNS. J gave up 9 bases and V 8 bases, and 10 bases lay outside the gene matches. DNA of the CDR3: TGTGCCAGCGGGCAGACTAGCCGGGCTGAGCAGTTCTTC. Its protein is CASGQTSRAEQFF.

The chain employs TRBV7-9 and TRBJ2-1; D gene uncertain. V was pared by 5 bases and J by 1 base, with 3 bases between. CDR1 SEHNR and CDR2 FQNEAQ come from the germline V gene (reference sequence). CDR3 length: 12 amino acids. CDR3 residues: CASSPSYNEQFF. CDR3 bases: TGTGCCAGCAGCCCTTCCTACAATGAGCAGTTCTTC.

The chain recombines TRBV4-3 with TRBJ2-1, with TRBD2 identical over 12 bases. The CDR3 extends over 18 amino acids. The trim removed 0 bases at V and 1 base at J, leaving 4 bases unmatched. Germline loops: CDR1 LGHNA, CDR2 YSLEER. CDR3 protein: CASSQDILAGGSYNEQFF. In nucleotides, the CDR3 is TGCGCCAGCAGCCAAGATATACTAGCGGGGGGATCCTACAATGAGCAGTTCTTC.

The chain combines TRBV4-1 with TRBJ1-4, with D unresolved. The CDR3 is made up of 17 amino acids. The V gene's germline CDR1 is MGHRA and CDR2 YSYEKL. V was shortened by 4 bases and J by 3 bases, with 18 bases between the two germline ends. This CDR3 reads CASSRTSSDTANEKLFF. The CDR3 bases are TGCGCCAGCAGCCGAACCAGTTCCGACACGGCTAATGAAAAACTGTTTTTT.

This clone was picked up a small number of times. The CDR3 region has the DNA TGTGCCAGCAGCTCCTCCCTGGACAGCTCCTACAATGAGCAGTTCTTC. Amino acids: CASSSSLDSSYNEQFF. The V gene is TRBV7-9, the J gene TRBJ2-1, with D possibly being TRBD1 (6 bases). The germline gives CDR1 SEHNR, CDR2 FQNEAQ (reference sequence). V was clipped by 4 bases and J by 0 bases, with 13 bases between them. The CDR3 runs to 16 residues.

The genes are TRBV4-2 and TRBJ2-3, with D possibly being TRBD2 (6 bases). The CDR3 is made up of 15 amino acids. CDR1 and CDR2 (germline): LGHNA, YNFKEQ. Trimming removed 0 bases at V and 4 bases at J, with 11 bases between. Here the CDR3 DNA reads TGTGCCAGCAGCCAAGATCGGGGGAACCCAGATACGCAGTATTTT. Its protein is CASSQDRGNPDTQYF.

V gene TRBV6-4 combines with J gene TRBJ2-1; TRBD2 matches 7 bases. The CDR3 covers 15 residues. The V gene end was trimmed by 3 bases and the J gene end by 5 bases; junction bases not matched to a gene: 7. Germline values: CDR1 MRHNA, CDR2 SNTAGT. The CDR3 DNA reads TGTGCCAGCAGTGAGGGGAGGGCCGGCCACAATGAGCAGTTCTTC. The encoded protein is CASSEGRAGHNEQFF.

This clone showed up just once. The chain couples TRBV27 to TRBJ2-3, with 8 bases aligning to TRBD2. CDR1 is MNHEY, CDR2 SMNVEV, per germline (reference sequence). V lost 11 bases, J lost 0 bases, and 7 bases stayed unmatched. The CDR3 is made up of 14 amino acids. The CDR3 coding sequence is TGTGCCCCACGGGGGGGGCCCAGCACAGATACGCAGTATTTT. This gives the protein CAPRGGPSTDTQYF.

The rearrangement links TRBV27 to TRBJ2-1; tentatively, D is TRBD1 (7 bases). CDR3 length: 14 residues. The ends were cut back, 3 bases at V and 3 bases at J, with 9 bases in the middle. Per germline, CDR1 MNHEY and CDR2 SMNVEV (reference sequence). In nucleotides, the CDR3 is TGTGCCAGCAGTTTTCAGGGGGGCTACAATGAGCAGTTCTTC. Translating it yields CASSFQGGYNEQFF.

The gene calls are TRBV9 and TRBJ1-1; the D gene is possibly TRBD1 (6 bases). Germline V gene sequence: CDR1 SGDLS, CDR2 YYNGEE. The CDR3 contains 15 residues. V was cut by 3 bases and J by 0 bases, with 12 bases left in between. CDR3 loop: CASSAHREMNTEAFF. The DNA for the CDR3 is TGTGCCAGCAGCGCCCACAGGGAAATGAACACTGAAGCTTTCTTT.

The chain employs TRBV9 and TRBJ2-1; no reliable D call. Germline CDR1 reads SGDLS; CDR2 reads YYNGEE. The V end was cut by 1 base, the J end by 9 bases, with 14 bases between. The CDR3 sequence is 14 residues long. The chain's CDR3 is CASSVTSGAFEQFF. DNA for the CDR3: TGTGCCAGCAGCGTAACATCCGGAGCGTTTGAGCAGTTCTTC.

This chain joins TRBV28 and TRBJ2-4; 13 nucleotides align to TRBD2. Germline CDR1 and CDR2: MDHEN and SYDVKM. This CDR3 has 17 residues. Trimming took 5 bases from V and 8 from J; bases not matched to a gene: 12. DNA for the CDR3: TGTGCCAGCAGTCAAACTAGCGGGAGGGACACTAAAGACATTCAGTACTTC. It specifies CASSQTSGRDTKDIQYF.

This chain joins TRBV6-5 and TRBJ1-1; 8 nucleotides line up with TRBD1. This CDR3 contains 15 residues. Unmatched junction bases numbered 3, after V lost 2 bases and J lost 1 base. Germline V gives CDR1 MNHEY, CDR2 SVGAGI. The CDR3: CASSYGGTGNTEAFF. In DNA form, the CDR3 reads TGTGCCAGCAGTTACGGAGGGACAGGGAACACTGAAGCTTTCTTT.

The V gene is TRBV10-1, the J gene TRBJ2-1; 7 nucleotides line up with TRBD2. The germline CDR1 and CDR2 sequences are WNHNN and SYGVQD (reference sequence). The CDR3 is made up of 14 amino acids. The trim removed 8 bases at V and 3 bases at J, leaving 7 bases unmatched. The CDR3 is CASLAVRIYNEQFF. The CDR3 DNA is TGCGCCAGCCTAGCGGTTAGAATCTACAATGAGCAGTTCTTC.

This sequence joins TRBV10-3 and TRBJ1-1; 8 bases fit TRBD1. In germline, CDR1 is ENHRY, CDR2 SYGVKD. CDR3 length equals 15 residues. V lost 7 bases to trimming and J lost 2 bases; unmatched junction nucleotides: 9. The CDR3 region has the DNA TGTGCCATCAAACCGACAGGGGAGGGTAACACTGAAGCTTTCTTT. Amino acid sequence: CAIKPTGEGNTEAFF.